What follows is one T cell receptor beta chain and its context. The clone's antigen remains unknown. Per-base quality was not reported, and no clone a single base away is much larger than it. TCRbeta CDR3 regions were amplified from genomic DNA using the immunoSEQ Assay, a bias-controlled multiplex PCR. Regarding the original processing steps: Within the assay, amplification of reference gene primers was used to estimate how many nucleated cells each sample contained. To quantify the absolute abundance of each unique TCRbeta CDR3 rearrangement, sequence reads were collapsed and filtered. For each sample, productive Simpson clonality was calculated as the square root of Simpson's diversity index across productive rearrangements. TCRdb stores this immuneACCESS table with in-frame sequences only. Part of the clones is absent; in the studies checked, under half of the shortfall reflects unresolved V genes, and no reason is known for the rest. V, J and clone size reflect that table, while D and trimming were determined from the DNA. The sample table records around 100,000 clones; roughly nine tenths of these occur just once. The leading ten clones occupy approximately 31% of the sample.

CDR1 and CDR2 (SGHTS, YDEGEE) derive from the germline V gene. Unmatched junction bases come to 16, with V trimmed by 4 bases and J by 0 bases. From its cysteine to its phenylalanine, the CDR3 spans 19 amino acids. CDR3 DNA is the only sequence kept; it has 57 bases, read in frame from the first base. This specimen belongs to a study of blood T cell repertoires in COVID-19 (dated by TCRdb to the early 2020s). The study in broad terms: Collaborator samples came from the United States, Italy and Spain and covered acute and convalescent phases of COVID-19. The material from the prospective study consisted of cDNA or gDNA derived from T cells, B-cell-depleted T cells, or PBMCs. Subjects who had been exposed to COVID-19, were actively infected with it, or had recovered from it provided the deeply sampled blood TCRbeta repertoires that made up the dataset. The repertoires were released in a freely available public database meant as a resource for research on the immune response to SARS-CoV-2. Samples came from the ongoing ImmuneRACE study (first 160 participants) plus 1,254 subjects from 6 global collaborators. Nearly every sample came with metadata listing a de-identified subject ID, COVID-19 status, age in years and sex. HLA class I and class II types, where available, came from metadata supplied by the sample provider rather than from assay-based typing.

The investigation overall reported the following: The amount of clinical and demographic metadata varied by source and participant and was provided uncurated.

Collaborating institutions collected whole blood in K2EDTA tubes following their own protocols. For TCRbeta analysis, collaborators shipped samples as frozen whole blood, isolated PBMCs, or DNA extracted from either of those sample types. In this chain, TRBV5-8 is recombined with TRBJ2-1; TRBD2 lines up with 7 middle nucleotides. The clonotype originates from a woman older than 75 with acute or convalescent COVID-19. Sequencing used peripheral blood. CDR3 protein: CASSLAVGILPYSYNEQFF. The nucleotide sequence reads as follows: TGTGCCAGCAGCCTAGCGGTGGGGATTCTTCCTTACTCCTACAATGAGCAGTTCTTC.